A single TCR beta chain is shown here with its context. In this sample, this clonotype turned up many times. Its antigen remains unidentified. No clone much larger than this one lies a single base away; base qualities are absent. The source of the sample is a study of T-cell reconstitution after alpha-beta-depleted transplantation in children (dated by TCRdb to the mid-2010s). Background for the entire study: T-cell immune reconstitution after TCRalphabeta/CD19-depleted allogeneic hematopoietic cell transplantation in children was quantitatively tracked in the study by means of TCR repertoire profiling.

Points the paper makes about the study in general: Over subsequent months, a decline in hyperexpanded clone frequencies was noted, and after one year, T-cell counts and TCRbeta diversity were mostly ascribed to newly produced T cells. The high TCRbeta diversity at day 60 in some patients was ascribed to recipient T cells and intrathymic progenitors that had survived conditioning. Apparently early alphabetaT-cell count recovery about two months after transplant reportedly relied on only several hundred rapidly expanded clones derived from non-depleted graft cells.

The treatment or condition label on this specimen signifies: allogeneic hematopoietic cell transplantation with graft depleted of TCRalphabeta T cells and CD19 B cells. Transplant recipients were children who received TCRalphabeta/CD19-depleted allogeneic hematopoietic cell grafts. The library was generated by PCR. The instrument was an Illumina HiSeq 2500. TCR libraries were prepared with molecular barcoding, using unique molecular identifiers to normalize TCRbeta repertoire quantification. TCRdb passed the public sequencing reads through fastp at Q25 and MiXCR, retaining productive beta sequences. Rows merge per CDR3 protein into single entries with the most common DNA and genes. For this sample the table gives over 200,000 distinct CDR3 sequences, of which about a tenth were detected only once. In total, the top ten clones hold 28% of the sample. Including the terminal cysteine and phenylalanine, the CDR3 comprises 13 residues. CDR3 DNA is the only sequence kept; it has 39 bases, read in frame from the first base. V and J are trimmed by 4 bases and 6 bases, and the gene matches miss 4 bases of the junction.

Sample: PBMCs, taken before TCRalphabeta/CD19-depleted stem cell transplant. The sequence is built from TRBV12-3 or TRBV12-4 and TRBJ2-7; the central 9 bases match TRBD1. The source is a child less than two years old with acute myeloid leukemia, due to receive a stem cell transplant. This receptor has the CDR3 CASSWDRVGEQYF. In nucleotides, the sequence is TGTGCCAGCAGTTGGGACAGGGTAGGCGAGCAGTACTTC.